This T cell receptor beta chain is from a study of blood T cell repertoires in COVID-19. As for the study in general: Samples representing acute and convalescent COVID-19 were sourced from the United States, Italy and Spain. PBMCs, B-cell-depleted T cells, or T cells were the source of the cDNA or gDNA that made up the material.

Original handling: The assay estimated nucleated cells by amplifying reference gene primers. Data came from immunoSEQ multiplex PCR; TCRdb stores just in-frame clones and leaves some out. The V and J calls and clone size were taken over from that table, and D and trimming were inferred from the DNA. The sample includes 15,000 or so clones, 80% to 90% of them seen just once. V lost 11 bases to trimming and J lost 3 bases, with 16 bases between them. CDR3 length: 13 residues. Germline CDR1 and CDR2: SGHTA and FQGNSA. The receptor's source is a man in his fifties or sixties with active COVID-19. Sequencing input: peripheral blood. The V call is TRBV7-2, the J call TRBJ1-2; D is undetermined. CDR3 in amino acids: CASEAGGHYGYTF. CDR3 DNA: TGTGCCTCTGAAGCGGGAGGGCACTATGGCTACACCTTC. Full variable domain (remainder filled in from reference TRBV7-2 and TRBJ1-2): GAGVSQSPSNKVTEKGKDVELRCDPISGHTALYWYRQSLGQGLEFLIYFQGNSAPDKSGLPSDRFSAERTGGSVSTLTIQRTQQEDSAVYLCASEAGGHYGYTFGSGTRLTVV.